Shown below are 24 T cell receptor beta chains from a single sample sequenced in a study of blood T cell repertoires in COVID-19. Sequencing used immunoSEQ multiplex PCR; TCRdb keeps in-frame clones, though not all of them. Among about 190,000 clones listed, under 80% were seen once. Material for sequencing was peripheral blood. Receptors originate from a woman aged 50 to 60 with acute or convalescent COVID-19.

The CDR3 here is CASSQVAYNSPLHF. Written as DNA, the CDR3 is TGTGCCAGTAGCCAGGTGGCCTATAATTCACCCCTCCACTTT. J is TRBJ1-6 and V is TRBV19; D gene uncertain. The CDR3 totals 14 residues. The V gene lost 6 bases and the J gene lost 2 bases, with 8 bases spanning the gap. Germline V lookup: CDR1 LNHDA, CDR2 SQIVND (reference sequence). The entire variable domain, with the rest obtained from reference TRBV19 and TRBJ1-6, is as follows: DGGITQSPKYLFRKEGQNVTLSCEQNLNHDAMYWYRQDPGQGLRLIYYSQIVNDFQKGDIAEGYSVSREKKESFPLTVTSAQKNPTAFYLCASSQVAYNSPLHFGNGTRLTVT.

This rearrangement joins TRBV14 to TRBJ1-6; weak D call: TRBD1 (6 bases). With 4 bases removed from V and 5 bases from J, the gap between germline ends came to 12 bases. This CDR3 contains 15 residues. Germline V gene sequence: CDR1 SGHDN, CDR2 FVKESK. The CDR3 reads CASSPGTRNNSPLHF. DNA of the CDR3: TGTGCCAGCAGCCCCGGGACACGTAATAATTCACCCCTCCACTTT.

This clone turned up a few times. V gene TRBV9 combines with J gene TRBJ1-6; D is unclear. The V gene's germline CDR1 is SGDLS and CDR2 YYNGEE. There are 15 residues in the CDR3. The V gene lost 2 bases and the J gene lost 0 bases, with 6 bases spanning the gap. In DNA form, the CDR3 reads TGTGCCAGCAGCGTGGGGAGCTCCTATAATTCACCCCTCCACTTT. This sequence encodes CASSVGSSYNSPLHF.

The CDR3 reads CASQTTAKAFF. The DNA for the CDR3 is TGTGCCAGCCAGACGACTGCAAAAGCTTTCTTT. V gene TRBV28 combines with J gene TRBJ1-1; unclear D gene. Germline V gives CDR1 MDHEN, CDR2 SYDVKM. The V and J ends lost 8 bases and 9 bases respectively, with 13 bases between them. The CDR3 is 11 residues long.

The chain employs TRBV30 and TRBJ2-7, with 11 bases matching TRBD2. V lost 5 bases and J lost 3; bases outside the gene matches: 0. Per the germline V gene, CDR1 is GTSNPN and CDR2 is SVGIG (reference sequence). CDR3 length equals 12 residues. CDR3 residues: CAWGTSGYEQYF. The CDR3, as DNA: TGTGCCTGGGGGACTAGCGGCTACGAGCAGTACTTC.

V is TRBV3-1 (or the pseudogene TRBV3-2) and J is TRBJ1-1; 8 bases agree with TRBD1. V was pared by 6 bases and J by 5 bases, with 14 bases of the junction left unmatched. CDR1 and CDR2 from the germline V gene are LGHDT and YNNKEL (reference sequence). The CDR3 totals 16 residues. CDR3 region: CASRRGTGAGVTEAFF. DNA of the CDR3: TGTGCCAGCAGACGAGGGACAGGTGCGGGTGTGACTGAAGCTTTCTTT.

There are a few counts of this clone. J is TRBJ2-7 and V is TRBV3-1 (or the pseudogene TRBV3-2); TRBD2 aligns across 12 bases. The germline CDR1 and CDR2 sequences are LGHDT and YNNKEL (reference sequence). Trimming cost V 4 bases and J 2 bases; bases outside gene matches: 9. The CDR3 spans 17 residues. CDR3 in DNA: TGTGCCAGCAGCCCCCGGACTAGCGGGATTGGGACCTACGAGCAGTACTTC. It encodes CASSPRTSGIGTYEQYF.

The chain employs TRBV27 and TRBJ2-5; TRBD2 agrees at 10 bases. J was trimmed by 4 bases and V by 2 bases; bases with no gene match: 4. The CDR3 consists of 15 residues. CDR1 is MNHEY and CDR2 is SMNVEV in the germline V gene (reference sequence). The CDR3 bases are TGTGCCAGCAGTTTACTAGCGGGAGCGGGAGAGACCCAGTACTTC. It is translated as CASSLLAGAGETQYF.

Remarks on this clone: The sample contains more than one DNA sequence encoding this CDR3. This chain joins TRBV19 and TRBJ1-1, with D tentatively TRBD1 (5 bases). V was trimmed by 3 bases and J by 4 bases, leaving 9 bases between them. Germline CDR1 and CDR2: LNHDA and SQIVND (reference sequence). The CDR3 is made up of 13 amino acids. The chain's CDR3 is CASSIAGGTEAFF. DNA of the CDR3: TGTGCCAGTAGTATCGCGGGGGGCACTGAAGCTTTCTTT.

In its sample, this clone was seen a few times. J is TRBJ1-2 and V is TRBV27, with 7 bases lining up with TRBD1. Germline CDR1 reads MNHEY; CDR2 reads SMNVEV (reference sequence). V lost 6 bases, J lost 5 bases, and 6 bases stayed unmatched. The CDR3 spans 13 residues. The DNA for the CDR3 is TGTGCCAGCAGGGGACAGAGGATATATGGCTACACCTTC. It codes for CASRGQRIYGYTF.

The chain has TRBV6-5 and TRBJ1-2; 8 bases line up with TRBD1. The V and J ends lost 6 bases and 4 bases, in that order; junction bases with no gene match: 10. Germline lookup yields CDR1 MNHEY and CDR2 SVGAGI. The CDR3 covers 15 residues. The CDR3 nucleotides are TGTGCCAGCAGGGGCGGCAGGGGGCTCCTCTATGGCTACACCTTC. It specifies CASRGGRGLLYGYTF.

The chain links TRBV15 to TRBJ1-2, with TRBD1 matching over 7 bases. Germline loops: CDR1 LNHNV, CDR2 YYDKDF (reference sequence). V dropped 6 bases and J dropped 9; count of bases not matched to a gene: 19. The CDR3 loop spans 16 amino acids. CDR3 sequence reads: CATSARGQTRSTSYTF. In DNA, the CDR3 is TGTGCCACCAGTGCAAGGGGGCAGACCCGAAGTACTAGCTACACCTTC.

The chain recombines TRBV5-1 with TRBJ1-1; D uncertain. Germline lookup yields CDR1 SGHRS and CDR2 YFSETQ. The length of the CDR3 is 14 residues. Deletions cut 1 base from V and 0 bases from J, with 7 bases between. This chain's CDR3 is CASSLPAVNTEAFF. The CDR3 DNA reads TGCGCCAGCAGCTTGCCGGCGGTGAACACTGAAGCTTTCTTT.

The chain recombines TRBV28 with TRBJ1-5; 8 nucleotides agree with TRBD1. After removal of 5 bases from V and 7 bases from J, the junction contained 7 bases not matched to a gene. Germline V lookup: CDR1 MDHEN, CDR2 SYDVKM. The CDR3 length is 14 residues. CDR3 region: CASSPRTGRQPQHF. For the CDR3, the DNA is TGTGCCAGCAGTCCCAGGACAGGGAGGCAGCCCCAGCATTTT.

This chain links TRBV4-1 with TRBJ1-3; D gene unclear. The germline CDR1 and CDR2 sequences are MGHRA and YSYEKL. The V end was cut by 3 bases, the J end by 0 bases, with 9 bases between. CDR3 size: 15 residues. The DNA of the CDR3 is TGCGCCAGCAGCCAGGATCAGGACTCTGGAAACACCATATATTTT. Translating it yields CASSQDQDSGNTIYF.

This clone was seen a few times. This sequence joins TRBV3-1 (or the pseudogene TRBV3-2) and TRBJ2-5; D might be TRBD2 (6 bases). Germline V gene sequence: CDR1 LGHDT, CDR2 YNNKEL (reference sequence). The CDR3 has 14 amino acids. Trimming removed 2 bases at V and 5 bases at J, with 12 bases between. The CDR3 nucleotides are TGTGCCAGCAGCCAATTCGGGGGAGCGGAGACCCAGTACTTC. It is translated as CASSQFGGAETQYF.

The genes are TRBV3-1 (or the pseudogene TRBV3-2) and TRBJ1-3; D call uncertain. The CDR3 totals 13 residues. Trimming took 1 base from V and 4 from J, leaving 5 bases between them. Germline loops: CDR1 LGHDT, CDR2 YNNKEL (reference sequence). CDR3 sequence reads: CASSQVYGNTIYF. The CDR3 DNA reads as TGTGCCAGCAGCCAAGTCTACGGAAACACCATATATTTT.

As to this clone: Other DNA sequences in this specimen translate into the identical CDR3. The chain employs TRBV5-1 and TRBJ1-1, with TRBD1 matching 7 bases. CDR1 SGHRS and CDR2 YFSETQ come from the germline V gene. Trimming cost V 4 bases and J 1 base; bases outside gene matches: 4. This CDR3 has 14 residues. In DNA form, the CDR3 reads TGCGCCAGCAGCCCAAGGACAGGGAACACTGAAGCTTTCTTT. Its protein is CASSPRTGNTEAFF.

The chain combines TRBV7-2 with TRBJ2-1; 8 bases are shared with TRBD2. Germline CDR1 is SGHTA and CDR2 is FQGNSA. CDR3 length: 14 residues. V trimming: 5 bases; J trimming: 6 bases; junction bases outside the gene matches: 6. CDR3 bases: TGTGCCAGCAGCGACGGGGGGGTTCGCAATGAGCAGTTCTTC. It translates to CASSDGGVRNEQFF.

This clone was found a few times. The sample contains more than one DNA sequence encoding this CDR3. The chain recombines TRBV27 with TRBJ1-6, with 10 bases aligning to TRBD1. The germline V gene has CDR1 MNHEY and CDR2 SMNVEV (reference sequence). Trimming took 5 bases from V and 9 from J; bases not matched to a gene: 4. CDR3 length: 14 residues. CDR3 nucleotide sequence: TGTGCCAGCAGTCTCGGGACAGGGGCTTCACCCCTCCACTTT. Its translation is CASSLGTGASPLHF.

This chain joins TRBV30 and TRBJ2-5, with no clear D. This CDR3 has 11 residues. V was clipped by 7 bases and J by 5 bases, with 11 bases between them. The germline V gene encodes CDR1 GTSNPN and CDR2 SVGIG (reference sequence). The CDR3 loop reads CAYSIRETQYF. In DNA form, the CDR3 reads TGTGCCTACTCGATCCGGGAGACCCAGTACTTC.

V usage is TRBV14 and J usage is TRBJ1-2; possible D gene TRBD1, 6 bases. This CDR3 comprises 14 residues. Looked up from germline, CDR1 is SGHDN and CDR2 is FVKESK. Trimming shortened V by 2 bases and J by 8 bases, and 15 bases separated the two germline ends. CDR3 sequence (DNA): TGTGCCAGCAGCCAATCAACAGGGTCGGTGGGCTACACCTTC. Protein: CASSQSTGSVGYTF.

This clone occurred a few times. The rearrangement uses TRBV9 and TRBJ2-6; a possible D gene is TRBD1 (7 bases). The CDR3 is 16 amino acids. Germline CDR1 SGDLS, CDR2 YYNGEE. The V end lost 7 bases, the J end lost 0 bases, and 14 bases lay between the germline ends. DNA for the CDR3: TGTGCCAGCTCCAGGGGGGAGGCCTCTGGGGCCAACGTCCTGACTTTC. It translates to CASSRGEASGANVLTF.

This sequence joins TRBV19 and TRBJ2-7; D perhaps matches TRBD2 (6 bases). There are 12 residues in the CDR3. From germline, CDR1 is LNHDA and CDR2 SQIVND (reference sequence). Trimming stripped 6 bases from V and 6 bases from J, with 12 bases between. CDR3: CASSNRGTEQYF. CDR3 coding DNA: TGTGCCAGTAGCAACCGCGGGACCGAGCAGTACTTC.